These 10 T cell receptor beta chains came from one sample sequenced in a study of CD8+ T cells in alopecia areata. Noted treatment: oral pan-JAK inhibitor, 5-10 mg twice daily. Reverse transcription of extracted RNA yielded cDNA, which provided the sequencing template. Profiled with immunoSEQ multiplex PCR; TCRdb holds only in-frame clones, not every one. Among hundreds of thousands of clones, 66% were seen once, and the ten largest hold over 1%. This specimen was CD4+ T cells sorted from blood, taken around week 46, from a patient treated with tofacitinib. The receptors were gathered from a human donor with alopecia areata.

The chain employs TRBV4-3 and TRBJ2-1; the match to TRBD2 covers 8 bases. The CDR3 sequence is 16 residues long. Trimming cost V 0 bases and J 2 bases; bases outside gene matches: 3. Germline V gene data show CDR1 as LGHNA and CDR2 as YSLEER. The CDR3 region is CASSQDGGGTYNEQFF. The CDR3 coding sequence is TGCGCCAGCAGCCAAGATGGCGGGGGGACCTACAATGAGCAGTTCTTC.

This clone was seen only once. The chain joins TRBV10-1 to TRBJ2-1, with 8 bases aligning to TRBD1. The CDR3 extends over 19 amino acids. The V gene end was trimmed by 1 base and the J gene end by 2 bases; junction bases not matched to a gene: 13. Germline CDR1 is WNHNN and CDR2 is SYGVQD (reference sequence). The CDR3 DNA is TGCGCCAGCAGTGAGTTCCGAGACAGGGGCCCCGGGACCTACAATGAGCAGTTCTTC. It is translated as CASSEFRDRGPGTYNEQFF.

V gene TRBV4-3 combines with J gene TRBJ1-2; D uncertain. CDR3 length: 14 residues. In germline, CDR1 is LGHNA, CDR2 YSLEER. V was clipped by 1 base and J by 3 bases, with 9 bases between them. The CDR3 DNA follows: TGCGCCAGCAGCCAAGCTGGGGTGGACTATGGCTACACCTTC. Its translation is CASSQAGVDYGYTF.

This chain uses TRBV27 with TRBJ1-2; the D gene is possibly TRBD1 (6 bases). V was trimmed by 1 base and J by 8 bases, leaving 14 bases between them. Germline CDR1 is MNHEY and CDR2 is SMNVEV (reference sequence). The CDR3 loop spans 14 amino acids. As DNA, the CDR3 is TGTGCCAGCAGTTTATGGTCCGGGGGCGACGGCTACACCTTC. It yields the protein CASSLWSGGDGYTF.

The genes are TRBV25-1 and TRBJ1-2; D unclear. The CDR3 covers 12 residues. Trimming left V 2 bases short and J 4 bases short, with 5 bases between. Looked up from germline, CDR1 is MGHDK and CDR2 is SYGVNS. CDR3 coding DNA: TGTGCCAGCAGTGAAGTCGGCTATGGCTACACCTTC. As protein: CASSEVGYGYTF.

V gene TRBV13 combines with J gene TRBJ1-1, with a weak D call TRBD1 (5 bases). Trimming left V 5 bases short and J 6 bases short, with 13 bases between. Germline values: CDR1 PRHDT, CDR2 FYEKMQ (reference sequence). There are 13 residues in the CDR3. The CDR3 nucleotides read TGTGCCAGCAGCAACAAGGGGATAGCTGAAGCTTTCTTT. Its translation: CASSNKGIAEAFF.

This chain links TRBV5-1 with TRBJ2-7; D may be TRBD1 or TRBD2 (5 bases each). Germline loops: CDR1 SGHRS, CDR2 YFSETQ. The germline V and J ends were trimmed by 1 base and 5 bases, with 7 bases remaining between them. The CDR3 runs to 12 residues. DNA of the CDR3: TGCGCCAGCAGCTTGCTGGGGGACGAGCAGTACTTC. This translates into CASSLLGDEQYF.

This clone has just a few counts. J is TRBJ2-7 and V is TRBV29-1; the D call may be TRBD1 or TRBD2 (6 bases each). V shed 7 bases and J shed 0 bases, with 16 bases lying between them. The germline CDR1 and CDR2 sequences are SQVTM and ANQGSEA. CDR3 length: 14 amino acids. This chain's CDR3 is CSAGKGGSSYEQYF. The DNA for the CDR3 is TGCAGCGCCGGGAAGGGGGGCAGCTCCTACGAGCAGTACTTC.

CDR3: CASSQDLSGTSDTQYF. For the CDR3, the DNA is TGTGCCAGCAGCCAAGACCTGTCGGGGACTAGCGATACGCAGTATTTT. The V and J genes are TRBV4-2 and TRBJ2-3; 9 nucleotides match TRBD2. The CDR3 consists of 16 residues. The V gene's germline CDR1 is LGHNA and CDR2 YNFKEQ. J gave up 6 bases and V 0 bases, and 7 bases lay outside the gene matches.

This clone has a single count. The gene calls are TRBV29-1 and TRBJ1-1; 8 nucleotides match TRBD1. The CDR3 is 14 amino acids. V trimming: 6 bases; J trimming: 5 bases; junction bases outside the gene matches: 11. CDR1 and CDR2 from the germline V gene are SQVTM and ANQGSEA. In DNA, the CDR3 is TGCAGCGTCAAATCGACAGGGGACAGGACTGAAGCTTTCTTT. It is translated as CSVKSTGDRTEAFF.